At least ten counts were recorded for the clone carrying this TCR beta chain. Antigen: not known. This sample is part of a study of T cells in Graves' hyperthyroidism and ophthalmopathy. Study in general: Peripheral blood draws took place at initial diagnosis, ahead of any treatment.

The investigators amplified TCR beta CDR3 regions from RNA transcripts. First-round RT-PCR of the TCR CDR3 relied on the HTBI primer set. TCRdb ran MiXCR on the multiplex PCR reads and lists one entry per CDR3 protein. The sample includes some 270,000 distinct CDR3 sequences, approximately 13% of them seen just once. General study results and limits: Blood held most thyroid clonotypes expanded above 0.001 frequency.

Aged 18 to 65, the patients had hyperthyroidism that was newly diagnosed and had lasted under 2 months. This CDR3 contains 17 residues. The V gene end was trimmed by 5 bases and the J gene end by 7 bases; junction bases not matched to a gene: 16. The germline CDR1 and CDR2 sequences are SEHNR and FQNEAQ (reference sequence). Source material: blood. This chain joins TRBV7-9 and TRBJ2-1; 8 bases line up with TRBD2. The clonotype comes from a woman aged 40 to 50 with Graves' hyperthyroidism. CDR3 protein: CASSVVPGLDAANEQFF. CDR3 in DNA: TGTGCCAGCAGCGTGGTACCGGGACTAGACGCCGCAAATGAGCAGTTCTTC.